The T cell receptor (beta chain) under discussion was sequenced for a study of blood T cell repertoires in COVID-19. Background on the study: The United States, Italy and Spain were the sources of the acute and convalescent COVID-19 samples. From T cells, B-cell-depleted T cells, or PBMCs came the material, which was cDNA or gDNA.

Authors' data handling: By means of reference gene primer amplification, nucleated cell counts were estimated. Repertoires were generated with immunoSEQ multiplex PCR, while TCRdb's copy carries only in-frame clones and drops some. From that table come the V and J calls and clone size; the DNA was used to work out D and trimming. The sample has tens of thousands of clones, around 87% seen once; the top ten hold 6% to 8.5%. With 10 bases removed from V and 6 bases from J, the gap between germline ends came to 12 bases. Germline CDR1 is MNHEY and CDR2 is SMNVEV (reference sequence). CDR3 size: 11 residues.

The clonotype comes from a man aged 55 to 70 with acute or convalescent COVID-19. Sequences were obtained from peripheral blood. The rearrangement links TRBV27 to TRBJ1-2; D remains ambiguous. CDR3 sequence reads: CATRDLDGYTF. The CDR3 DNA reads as TGTGCCACGAGGGATTTAGATGGCTACACCTTC.